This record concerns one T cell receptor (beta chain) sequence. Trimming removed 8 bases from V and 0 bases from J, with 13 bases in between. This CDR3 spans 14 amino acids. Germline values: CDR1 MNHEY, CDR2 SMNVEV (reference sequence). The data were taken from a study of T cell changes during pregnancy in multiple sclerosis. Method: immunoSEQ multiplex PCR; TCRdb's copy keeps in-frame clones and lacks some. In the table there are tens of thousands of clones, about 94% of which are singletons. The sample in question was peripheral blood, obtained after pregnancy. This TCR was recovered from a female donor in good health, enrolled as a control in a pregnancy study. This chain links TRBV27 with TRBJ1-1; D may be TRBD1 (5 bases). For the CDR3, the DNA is TGTGCCAGCGCCGTCAGGGATATGAACACTGAAGCTTTCTTT. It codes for CASAVRDMNTEAFF.